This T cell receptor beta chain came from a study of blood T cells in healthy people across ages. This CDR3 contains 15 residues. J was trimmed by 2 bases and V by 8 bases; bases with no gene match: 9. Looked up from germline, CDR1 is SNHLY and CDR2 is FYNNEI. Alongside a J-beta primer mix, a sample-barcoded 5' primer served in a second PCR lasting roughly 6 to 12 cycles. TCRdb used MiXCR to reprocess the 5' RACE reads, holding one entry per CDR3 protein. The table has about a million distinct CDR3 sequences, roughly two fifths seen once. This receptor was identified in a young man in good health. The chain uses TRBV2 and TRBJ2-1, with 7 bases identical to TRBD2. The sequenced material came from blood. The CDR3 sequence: CASGRASGAYNEQFF. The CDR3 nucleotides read TGTGCCAGCGGAAGGGCTAGCGGCGCCTACAATGAGCAGTTCTTC.